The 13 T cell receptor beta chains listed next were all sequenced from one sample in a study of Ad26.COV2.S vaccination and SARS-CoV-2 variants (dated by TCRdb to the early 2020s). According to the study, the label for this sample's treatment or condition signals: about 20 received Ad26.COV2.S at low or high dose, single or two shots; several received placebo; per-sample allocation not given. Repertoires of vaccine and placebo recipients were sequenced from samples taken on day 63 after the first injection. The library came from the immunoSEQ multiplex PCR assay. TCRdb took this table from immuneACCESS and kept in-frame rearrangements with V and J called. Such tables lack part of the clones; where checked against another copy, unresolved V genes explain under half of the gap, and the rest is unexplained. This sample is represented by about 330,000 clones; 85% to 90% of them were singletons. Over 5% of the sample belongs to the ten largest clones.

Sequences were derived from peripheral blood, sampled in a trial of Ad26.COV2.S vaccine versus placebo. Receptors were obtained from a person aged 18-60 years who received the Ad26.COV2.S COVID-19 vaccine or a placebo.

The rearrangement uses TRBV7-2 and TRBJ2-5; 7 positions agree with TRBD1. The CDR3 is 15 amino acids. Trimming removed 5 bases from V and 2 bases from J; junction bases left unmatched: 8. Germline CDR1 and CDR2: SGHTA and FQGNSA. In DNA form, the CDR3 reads TGTGCCAGCAGCGAGGCTCCGGGACAGCAAGAGACCCAGTACTTC. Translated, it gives CASSEAPGQQETQYF.

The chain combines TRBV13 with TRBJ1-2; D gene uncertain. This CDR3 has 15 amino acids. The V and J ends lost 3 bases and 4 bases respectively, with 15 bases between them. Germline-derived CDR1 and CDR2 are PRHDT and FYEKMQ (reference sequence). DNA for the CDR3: TGTGCCAGCAGCTTCGGCGCAGGCACCTTCTATGGCTACACCTTC. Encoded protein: CASSFGAGTFYGYTF.

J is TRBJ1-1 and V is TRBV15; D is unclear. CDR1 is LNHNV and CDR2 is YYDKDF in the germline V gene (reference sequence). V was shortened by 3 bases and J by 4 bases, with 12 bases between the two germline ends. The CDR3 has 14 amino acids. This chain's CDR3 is CATSSFRPPTEAFF. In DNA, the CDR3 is TGTGCCACCAGCAGTTTTCGTCCGCCCACTGAAGCTTTCTTT.

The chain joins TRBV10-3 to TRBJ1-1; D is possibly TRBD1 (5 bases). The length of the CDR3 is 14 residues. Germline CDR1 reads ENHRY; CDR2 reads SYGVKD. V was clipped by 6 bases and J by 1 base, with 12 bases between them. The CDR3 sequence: CAIRAGTGNTEAFF. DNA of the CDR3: TGTGCCATCAGGGCCGGGACTGGGAACACTGAAGCTTTCTTT.

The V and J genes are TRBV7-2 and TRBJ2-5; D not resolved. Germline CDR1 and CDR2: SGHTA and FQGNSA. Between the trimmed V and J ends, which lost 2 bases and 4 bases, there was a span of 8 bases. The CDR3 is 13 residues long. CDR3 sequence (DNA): TGTGCCAGCAGCTTAATGCGGAGAGAGACCCAGTACTTC. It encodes CASSLMRRETQYF.

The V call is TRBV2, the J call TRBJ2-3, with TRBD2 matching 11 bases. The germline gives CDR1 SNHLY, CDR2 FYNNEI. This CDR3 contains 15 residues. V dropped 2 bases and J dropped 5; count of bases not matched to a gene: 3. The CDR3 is CASSETSGRLDTQYF. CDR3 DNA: TGTGCCAGCAGTGAAACTAGCGGGAGACTAGATACGCAGTATTTT.

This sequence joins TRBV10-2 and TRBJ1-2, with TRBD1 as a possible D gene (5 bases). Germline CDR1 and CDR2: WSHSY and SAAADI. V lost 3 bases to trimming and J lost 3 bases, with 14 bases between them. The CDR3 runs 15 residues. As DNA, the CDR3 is TGCGCCAGCAGTGATTGGGCAGGGCGAGACTATGGCTACACCTTC. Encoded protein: CASSDWAGRDYGYTF.

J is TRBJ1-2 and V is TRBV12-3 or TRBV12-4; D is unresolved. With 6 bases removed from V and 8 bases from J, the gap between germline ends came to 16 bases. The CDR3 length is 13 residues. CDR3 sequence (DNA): TGTGCCAGCAGCTCTGGTTGGGTTGGAGGCTACACCTTC. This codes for CASSSGWVGGYTF.

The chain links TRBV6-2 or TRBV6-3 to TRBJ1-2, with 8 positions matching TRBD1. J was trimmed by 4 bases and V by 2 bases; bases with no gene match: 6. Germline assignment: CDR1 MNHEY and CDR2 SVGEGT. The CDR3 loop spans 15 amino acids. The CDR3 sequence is CASSYPGQAGYGYTF. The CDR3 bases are TGTGCCAGCAGTTACCCGGGACAGGCGGGCTATGGCTACACCTTC.

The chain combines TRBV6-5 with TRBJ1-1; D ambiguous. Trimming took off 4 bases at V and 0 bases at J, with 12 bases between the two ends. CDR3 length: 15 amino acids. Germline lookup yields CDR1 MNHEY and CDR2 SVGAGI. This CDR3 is CASSLSQTLNTEAFF. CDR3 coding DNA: TGTGCCAGCAGTTTGAGTCAGACACTGAACACTGAAGCTTTCTTT.

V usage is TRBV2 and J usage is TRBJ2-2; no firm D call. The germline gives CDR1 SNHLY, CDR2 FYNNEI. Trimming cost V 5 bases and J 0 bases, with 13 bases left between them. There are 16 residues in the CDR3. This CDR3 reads CASSSPWEANTGELFF. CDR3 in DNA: TGTGCCAGCAGTTCGCCGTGGGAAGCGAACACCGGGGAGCTGTTTTTT.

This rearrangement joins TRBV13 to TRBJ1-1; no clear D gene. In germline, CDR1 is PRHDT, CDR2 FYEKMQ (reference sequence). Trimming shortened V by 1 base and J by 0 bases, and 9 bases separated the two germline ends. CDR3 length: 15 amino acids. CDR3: CASSLDGRVNTEAFF. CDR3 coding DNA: TGTGCCAGCAGCTTAGACGGACGAGTGAACACTGAAGCTTTCTTT.

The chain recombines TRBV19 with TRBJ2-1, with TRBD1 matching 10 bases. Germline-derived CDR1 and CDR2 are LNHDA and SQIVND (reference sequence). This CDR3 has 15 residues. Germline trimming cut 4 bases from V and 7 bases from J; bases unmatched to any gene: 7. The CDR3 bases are TGTGCCAGTAGTAGGTTCGGACAGGGGGTAAATGAGCAGTTCTTC. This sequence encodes CASSRFGQGVNEQFF.